This T cell receptor (beta chain) was profiled in a study of CD8 T cells in Susac syndrome. The CDR3 covers 13 residues. Trimming took off 5 bases at V and 5 bases at J, with 9 bases between the two ends. CDR1 and CDR2 from the germline V gene are MNHEY and SMNVEV (reference sequence). On this clonotype: No antigen is known for it.

Reverse transcription of roughly 0.5 to 1 ug RNA was carried out with random hexamers. TCRdb re-derived calls from the immunoSEQ multiplex PCR reads in MiXCR, one entry per CDR3 protein. The table records 75,000 or so distinct CDR3 sequences, roughly 94% of them present only once. Study results and caveats: TEMRA cells and active patients showed peak Susac CD8+ clonal expansion.

This clonotype was obtained from a human donor with Susac syndrome. Material: CD8+ T cells from PBMCs. The chain has TRBV27 and TRBJ2-2; D is unclear. The CDR3 sequence is CASSPSVTGELFF. CDR3 in DNA: TGTGCCAGCAGTCCCTCGGTAACCGGGGAGCTGTTTTTT.